The next 5 T cell receptor beta chains were all read from a single sample in a study of beta chain features in type 1 diabetes. Expressed TCRB transcripts were sequenced after all isolated RNA was converted to cDNA. Sequencing used immunoSEQ multiplex PCR; TCRdb keeps in-frame clones, though not all of them. The sample holds about 620,000 clones, about 16% seen once. Material for sequencing was naive CD4+ T cells from blood. These receptors were collected from a man in his late teens or twenties in good health.

This clone was picked up one time. This chain links TRBV7-9 with TRBJ1-2; D call uncertain. V lost 8 bases to trimming and J lost 2 bases, with 9 bases between them. CDR1 is SEHNR, CDR2 FQNEAQ, per germline (reference sequence). The CDR3 totals 12 residues. The CDR3 DNA reads TGTGCCAGCGTGGGAACGAACTATGGCTACACCTTC. Its translation: CASVGTNYGYTF. The whole variable domain, remainder taken from reference TRBV7-9 and TRBJ1-2, is DTGVSQNPRHKITKRGQNVTFRCDPISEHNRLYWYRQTLGQGPEFLTYFQNEAQLEKSRLLSDRFSAERPKGSFSTLEIQRTEQGDSAMYLCASVGTNYGYTFGSGTRLTVV.

This clone was found a few times. The chain links TRBV6-1 to TRBJ1-3; D is undetermined. The CDR3 runs to 14 residues. The germline V gene encodes CDR1 MNHNS and CDR2 SASEGT. Deletions cut 4 bases from V and 0 bases from J, with 7 bases between. Here the CDR3 reads CASSAIDSGNTIYF. The DNA of the CDR3 is TGTGCCAGCAGTGCAATCGACTCTGGAAACACCATATATTTT.

This clone was seen only a few times. The CDR3 here is CASSLSKFYGYTF. As DNA, the CDR3 is TGTGCCAGCAGTTTGAGTAAATTCTATGGCTACACCTTC. This chain uses TRBV28 with TRBJ1-2; D not resolved. The germline CDR1 and CDR2 sequences are MDHEN and SYDVKM. The CDR3 contains 13 residues. V was trimmed by 3 bases and J by 4 bases, leaving 9 bases between them.

CDR3 DNA: TGTGCCAGCAGCGCCCGGACTAGCGGGAGGCCCGGGGAGCTGTTTTTT. Amino acids: CASSARTSGRPGELFF. V and J are TRBV7-9 and TRBJ2-2; 14 nucleotides match TRBD2. The CDR3 has 16 amino acids. The junction had 5 bases not matched to a gene; V was cut back by 5 bases and J by 6 bases. The germline V gene has CDR1 SEHNR and CDR2 FQNEAQ (reference sequence).

The rearrangement uses TRBV25-1 and TRBJ1-2, with D possibly being TRBD1 (6 bases). Germline V CDR1 and CDR2: MGHDK, SYGVNS. The V and J ends lost 3 bases and 8 bases respectively, with 13 bases between them. There are 13 residues in the CDR3. The CDR3 region has the DNA TGTGCCAGCAGTGACGGGGGGCGCTGGGGCTACACCTTC. This sequence encodes CASSDGGRWGYTF.